This entry lists 24 T cell receptor beta chains sequenced from one sample in a study of radiotherapy plus CTLA-4 blockade in lung cancer. Some clones are missing from TCRdb's copy, which holds only in-frame ones; the method was immunoSEQ multiplex PCR. The sample holds around 42,000 clones, more than 60% seen once. The specimen was peripheral blood, collected from a patient treated with radiotherapy plus ipilimumab. The source of these receptors is a human donor with non-small cell lung cancer who had a partial response to radiotherapy plus ipilimumab.

The gene calls are TRBV19 and TRBJ2-7, with 10 bases identical to TRBD2. V was pared by 4 bases and J by 3 bases, with 3 bases of the junction left unmatched. Germline V gene data show CDR1 as LNHDA and CDR2 as SQIVND (reference sequence). The CDR3 runs to 14 residues. CDR3 loop: CASSKLAGFYEQYF. As DNA, the CDR3 is TGTGCCAGTAGTAAACTAGCGGGATTCTACGAGCAGTACTTC.

The CDR3 sequence: CASSLNPRLAGPSTDTQYF. The CDR3 DNA reads TGTGCCAGCAGCTTGAATCCGAGACTAGCGGGTCCTAGCACAGATACGCAGTATTTT. The chain is built from TRBV7-3 and TRBJ2-3; 10 nucleotides agree with TRBD2. Germline lookup yields CDR1 SGHTA and CDR2 FQGTGA. CDR3 length equals 19 residues. The trim removed 3 bases at V and 0 bases at J, leaving 12 bases unmatched.

The genes are TRBV2 and TRBJ1-3; TRBD1 might be the D (6 bases). The CDR3 totals 15 residues. Germline CDR1 is SNHLY and CDR2 is FYNNEI. The V end lost 6 bases, the J end lost 2 bases, and 14 bases lay between the germline ends. The CDR3 bases are TGTGCCAGCAGGTTCACAGGGCTACCTGGAAACACCATATATTTT. This encodes CASRFTGLPGNTIYF. Using reference TRBV2 and TRBJ1-3 for the parts outside the CDR3, the full variable domain is EPEVTQTPSHQVTQMGQEVILRCVPISNHLYFYWYRQILGQKVEFLVSFYNNEISEKSEIFDDQFSVERPDGSNFTLKIRSTKLEDSAMYFCASRFTGLPGNTIYFGEGSWLTVV.

The V gene is TRBV5-1, the J gene TRBJ1-4, with 7 bases lining up with TRBD1. Germline-derived CDR1 and CDR2 are SGHRS and YFSETQ. This CDR3 contains 15 residues. V shed 5 bases, J shed 6 bases, and the junction held 10 bases outside the gene matches. CDR3 loop: CASSTQGDGDEKLFF. Here the CDR3 DNA reads TGCGCCAGCAGTACTCAGGGGGACGGGGATGAAAAACTGTTTTTT. Full variable domain (remainder filled in from reference TRBV5-1 and TRBJ1-4): KAGVTQTPRYLIKTRGQQVTLSCSPISGHRSVSWYQQTPGQGLQFLFEYFSETQRNKGNFPGRFSGRQFSNSRSEMNVSTLELGDSALYLCASSTQGDGDEKLFFGSGTQLSVL.

The chain combines TRBV27 with TRBJ1-6; maybe TRBD1 (5 bases). The CDR3 length is 17 residues. The germline V gene encodes CDR1 MNHEY and CDR2 SMNVEV (reference sequence). V lost 5 bases to trimming and J lost 10 bases, with 24 bases between them. CDR3 protein: CASSPYGEVGVGSPLHF. The DNA of the CDR3 is TGTGCCAGCAGTCCGTACGGGGAGGTGGGGGTAGGGTCACCCCTCCACTTT.

The chain couples TRBV6-1 to TRBJ2-1, with TRBD1 matching 8 bases. The CDR3 is made up of 13 amino acids. V was pared by 7 bases and J by 8 bases, with 7 bases of the junction left unmatched. Per germline, CDR1 MNHNS and CDR2 SASEGT. The CDR3 DNA follows: TGTGCCAGCATGAGACAGGGGTTGTATGAGCAGTTCTTC. It encodes CASMRQGLYEQFF.

J is TRBJ1-5 and V is TRBV6-1; TRBD1 might be the D (5 bases). The germline CDR1 and CDR2 sequences are MNHNS and SASEGT. The length of the CDR3 is 13 residues. The V and J ends lost 1 base and 6 bases respectively, with 7 bases between them. As DNA, the CDR3 is TGTGCCAGCAGTGAAGGCCAGGGTCAGCCCCAGCATTTT. Translated: CASSEGQGQPQHF.

The V gene is TRBV5-5, the J gene TRBJ2-7, with TRBD1 identical over 10 bases. With 2 bases clipped from V and 2 bases from J, the junction kept 7 bases outside the gene matches. The CDR3 has 16 residues. Germline V gene lookup returns CDR1 SGHKS and CDR2 YYEKEE (reference sequence). This CDR3 reads CASSLSPTGGTYEQYF. Here the CDR3 DNA reads TGTGCCAGCAGCTTATCACCGACAGGGGGCACCTACGAGCAGTACTTC. Drawing the rest from reference TRBV5-5 and TRBJ2-7, the complete variable domain is DAGVTQSPTHLIKTRGQQVTLRCSPISGHKSVSWYQQVLGQGPQFIFQYYEKEERGRGNFPDRFSARQFPNYSSELNVNALLLGDSALYLCASSLSPTGGTYEQYFGPGTRLTVT.

This clone appeared a few times. The chain carries TRBV7-6 and TRBJ1-1, with D possibly TRBD1 on 6 matching bases. Trimming pared 6 bases from V and 0 bases from J, leaving 11 bases between. This CDR3 is 14 amino acids long. The germline CDR1 and CDR2 sequences are SGHVS and FNYEAQ. The CDR3 is CASRKGQMNTEAFF. The CDR3 region has the DNA TGTGCCAGCAGGAAAGGACAGATGAACACTGAAGCTTTCTTT. Supplemented by reference TRBV7-6 and TRBJ1-1, the full variable domain reads GAGVSQSPRYKVTKRGQDVALRCDPISGHVSLYWYRQALGQGPEFLTYFNYEAQQDKSGLPNDRFSAERPEGSISTLTIQRTEQRDSAMYRCASRKGQMNTEAFFGQGTRLTVV.

A few counts support this clone. The chain has TRBV7-8 and TRBJ2-1; D is undetermined. V was shortened by 1 base and J by 3 bases, with 10 bases between the two germline ends. CDR3 length: 15 residues. Germline V CDR1 and CDR2: SGHVS, FQNEAQ. This CDR3 reads CASSLEAHGYNEQFF. The CDR3 DNA reads TGTGCCAGCAGCTTAGAAGCCCACGGCTACAATGAGCAGTTCTTC.

The chain combines TRBV14 with TRBJ2-2; D gene uncertain. V was trimmed by 1 base and J by 4 bases, leaving 7 bases between them. Germline CDR1 is SGHDN and CDR2 is FVKESK. This CDR3 region has 14 residues. CDR3 DNA: TGTGCCAGCAGCCAAGTGGGCTTCACCGGGGAGCTGTTTTTT. Translated, it gives CASSQVGFTGELFF.

This clone was counted a few times. This chain links TRBV6-5 with TRBJ2-2; 7 positions match TRBD1. This CDR3 region has 15 residues. Germline V gives CDR1 MNHEY, CDR2 SVGAGI. Trimming removed 10 bases from V and 5 bases from J; junction bases left unmatched: 13. In DNA, the CDR3 is TGTGCCATAAGACGGAAAGGGACAGCTACCGGGGAGCTGTTTTTT. The encoded protein is CAIRRKGTATGELFF.

The sample holds many counts of this clone. The V and J genes are TRBV5-4 and TRBJ2-1; tentative D call: TRBD2 (6 bases). CDR3 size: 15 residues. Per the germline V gene, CDR1 is SGHNT and CDR2 is YYREEE (reference sequence). Trimming took 4 bases from V and 4 from J, leaving 15 bases between them. The CDR3 DNA sequence: TGTGCCAGCAGCCCGGGACTCGAGCTATACAATGAGCAGTTCTTC. As protein: CASSPGLELYNEQFF.

In this sample, this clone turned up a few times. The gene calls are TRBV6-1 and TRBJ2-7, with D tentatively TRBD2 (6 bases). Germline V CDR1 and CDR2: MNHNS, SASEGT. Between the trimmed V and J ends, which lost 0 bases and 3 bases, there was a span of 18 bases. CDR3 length: 17 residues. CDR3 nucleotides: TGTGCCAGCAGTGAAGCTCGGGGAGGTCTCTACTACTACGAGCAGTACTTC. Translated: CASSEARGGLYYYEQYF.

This clone was observed once. The J gene is TRBJ1-1, the V gene TRBV18; a weak D match, TRBD1 (6 bases). Trimming left V 0 bases short and J 11 bases short, with 19 bases between. The CDR3 sequence is 15 residues long. Per germline, CDR1 KGHSH and CDR2 LQKENI. As DNA, the CDR3 is TGTGCCAGCTCACCACCGATTTTGGGGGGGCGCTGGGCTTTCTTT. It translates to CASSPPILGGRWAFF.

This clone was seen a handful of times. CDR3: CASRTGLPYNSPLHF. In nucleotides, the CDR3 is TGTGCCAGCAGGACAGGGCTACCCTATAATTCACCCCTCCACTTT. The rearrangement joins TRBV6-1 to TRBJ1-6; 7 bases map to TRBD1. V was pared by 6 bases and J by 2 bases, with 4 bases of the junction left unmatched. CDR3 size: 15 residues. CDR1 is MNHNS, CDR2 SASEGT, per germline.

The gene calls are TRBV27 and TRBJ2-3; TRBD2 matches at 11 bases. Trimming cost V 2 bases and J 6 bases; bases outside gene matches: 4. Germline loops: CDR1 MNHEY, CDR2 SMNVEV (reference sequence). The CDR3 is 15 amino acids. CDR3: CASSLTSGSGDTQYF. The CDR3 nucleotides read TGTGCCAGCAGTTTAACTAGCGGGAGCGGGGATACGCAGTATTTT.

Here the CDR3 DNA reads TGCGCCAGCAGCTTGTTGACTAGCGGGAGTCACGACGAGCAGTACTTC. It yields the protein CASSLLTSGSHDEQYF. The J gene is TRBJ2-7, the V gene TRBV5-1, with 12 bases lining up with TRBD2. CDR3 length: 16 residues. Trimming removed 1 base from V and 5 bases from J; junction bases left unmatched: 7. Germline CDR1 and CDR2: SGHRS and YFSETQ.

The V and J genes are TRBV5-4 and TRBJ1-4; D is unresolved. This CDR3 contains 14 residues. Germline-derived CDR1 and CDR2 are SGHNT and YYREEE (reference sequence). V lost 4 bases, J lost 8 bases, and 15 bases lay in between. CDR3 amino acids: CASSLSSMREKLFF. DNA for the CDR3: TGTGCCAGCAGCCTAAGTTCCATGAGAGAAAAACTGTTTTTT.

The gene calls are TRBV29-1 and TRBJ1-2; D not certain. The V end lost 6 bases, the J end lost 8 bases, and 25 bases lay between the germline ends. Germline assignment: CDR1 SQVTM and CDR2 ANQGSEA. The CDR3 covers 15 residues. CDR3 residues: CSVSKAVEPPGGYTF. In DNA, the CDR3 is TGCAGCGTCTCTAAGGCGGTTGAGCCTCCGGGAGGCTACACCTTC.

V usage is TRBV5-1 and J usage is TRBJ1-1; D might be TRBD1 (6 bases). Trimming took off 3 bases at V and 0 bases at J, with 15 bases between the two ends. CDR1 and CDR2 (germline): SGHRS, YFSETQ. This CDR3 is built from 16 residues. CDR3 amino acids: CASSSGQITMNTEAFF. CDR3 in DNA: TGCGCCAGCAGCTCCGGACAGATTACCATGAACACTGAAGCTTTCTTT.

V and J are TRBV6-5 and TRBJ1-2; no definite D call. Trimming left V 6 bases short and J 4 bases short, with 18 bases between. This CDR3 has 15 amino acids. CDR1 MNHEY and CDR2 SVGAGI come from the germline V gene. CDR3 region: CASSPPRLGPYGYTF. The CDR3 DNA reads as TGTGCCAGCAGCCCTCCCCGGCTTGGGCCCTATGGCTACACCTTC.

This clone has only one observation. The rearrangement uses TRBV6-5 and TRBJ2-3; 7 bases align to TRBD1. Germline CDR1 is MNHEY and CDR2 is SVGAGI. Losses at the gene ends were 5 bases for V and 6 bases for J; bases not matched to a gene: 8. The CDR3 extends over 14 amino acids. CDR3 sequence (DNA): TGTGCCAGCAGTCATCCCGACAGGGTTGATACGCAGTATTTT. This translates into CASSHPDRVDTQYF.

The V call is TRBV2, the J call TRBJ2-1; tentative D call: TRBD1 (6 bases). The CDR3 length is 14 residues. Germline CDR1 and CDR2: SNHLY and FYNNEI. V dropped 5 bases and J dropped 5 bases, with 13 bases sitting between them. The CDR3 region has the DNA TGTGCCAGCAGTTCGCAGGGGCTTGACAATGAGCAGTTCTTC. Translating it yields CASSSQGLDNEQFF.